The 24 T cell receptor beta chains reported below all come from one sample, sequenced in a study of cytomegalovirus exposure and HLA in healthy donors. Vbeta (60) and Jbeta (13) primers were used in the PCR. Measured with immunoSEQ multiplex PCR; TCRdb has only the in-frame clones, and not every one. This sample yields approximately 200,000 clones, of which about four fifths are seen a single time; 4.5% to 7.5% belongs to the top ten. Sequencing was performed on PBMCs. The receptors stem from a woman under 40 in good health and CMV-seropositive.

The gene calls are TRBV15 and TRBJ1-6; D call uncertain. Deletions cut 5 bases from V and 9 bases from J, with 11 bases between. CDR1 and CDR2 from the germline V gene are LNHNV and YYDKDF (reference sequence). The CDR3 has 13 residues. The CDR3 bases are TGTGCCACCAGCGGGGAGGTGGGTTCACCCCTCCACTTT. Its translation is CATSGEVGSPLHF.

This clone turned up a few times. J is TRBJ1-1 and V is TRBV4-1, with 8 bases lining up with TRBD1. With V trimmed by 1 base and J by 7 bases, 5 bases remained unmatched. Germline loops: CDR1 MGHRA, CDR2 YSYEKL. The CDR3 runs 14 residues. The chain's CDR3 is CASSQADRENEAFF. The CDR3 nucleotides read TGCGCCAGCAGCCAAGCGGACAGGGAAAATGAAGCTTTCTTT.

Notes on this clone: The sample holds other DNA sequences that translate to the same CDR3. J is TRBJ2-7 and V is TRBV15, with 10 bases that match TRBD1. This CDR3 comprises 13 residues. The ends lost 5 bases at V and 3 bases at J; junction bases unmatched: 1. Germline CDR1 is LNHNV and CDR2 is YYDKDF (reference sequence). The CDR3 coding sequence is TGTGCCACCAGCCGGGACAGGGGCTACGAGCAGTACTTC. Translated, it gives CATSRDRGYEQYF. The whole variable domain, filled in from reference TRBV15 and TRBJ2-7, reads DAMVIQNPRYQVTQFGKPVTLSCSQTLNHNVMYWYQQKSSQAPKLLFHYYDKDFNNEADTPDNFQSRRPNTSFCFLDIRSPGLGDTAMYLCATSRDRGYEQYFGPGTRLTVT.

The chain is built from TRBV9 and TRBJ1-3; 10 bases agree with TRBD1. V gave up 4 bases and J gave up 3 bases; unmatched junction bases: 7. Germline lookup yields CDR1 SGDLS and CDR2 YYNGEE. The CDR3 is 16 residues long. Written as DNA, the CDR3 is TGTGCCAGCAGCAAATGGGACAGGGGATATGGAAACACCATATATTTT. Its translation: CASSKWDRGYGNTIYF.

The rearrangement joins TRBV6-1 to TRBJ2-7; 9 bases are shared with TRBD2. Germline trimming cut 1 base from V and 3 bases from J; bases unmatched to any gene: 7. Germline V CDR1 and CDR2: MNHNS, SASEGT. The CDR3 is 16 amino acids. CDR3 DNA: TGTGCCAGCAGTGAAGTCACTAGCGGGTATTTCTACGAGCAGTACTTC. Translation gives CASSEVTSGYFYEQYF.

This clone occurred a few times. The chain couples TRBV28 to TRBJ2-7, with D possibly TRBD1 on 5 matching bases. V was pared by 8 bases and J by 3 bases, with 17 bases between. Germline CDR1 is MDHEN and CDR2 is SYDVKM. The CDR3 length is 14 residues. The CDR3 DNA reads TGTGCCAGCGGCTTACCAGGGTCCATCTACGAGCAGTACTTC. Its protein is CASGLPGSIYEQYF.

CDR3 residues: CASSILGHPREQYF. CDR3 in DNA: TGTGCCAGTAGTATTCTGGGACACCCTCGCGAGCAGTACTTC. The chain employs TRBV19 and TRBJ2-7; the D gene is possibly TRBD1 (6 bases). The CDR3 sequence is 14 residues long. The V gene lost 3 bases and the J gene lost 6 bases, with 15 bases spanning the gap. The V gene's germline CDR1 is LNHDA and CDR2 SQIVND (reference sequence).

The CDR3 loop reads CATSRRQVSPYNEQFF. The CDR3 DNA follows: TGTGCCACCAGCAGACGACAGGTTTCACCCTACAATGAGCAGTTCTTC. This chain links TRBV15 with TRBJ2-1; the D gene is possibly TRBD1 (6 bases). The length of the CDR3 is 16 residues. Trimming left V 2 bases short and J 2 bases short, with 13 bases between. The germline V gene has CDR1 LNHNV and CDR2 YYDKDF (reference sequence).

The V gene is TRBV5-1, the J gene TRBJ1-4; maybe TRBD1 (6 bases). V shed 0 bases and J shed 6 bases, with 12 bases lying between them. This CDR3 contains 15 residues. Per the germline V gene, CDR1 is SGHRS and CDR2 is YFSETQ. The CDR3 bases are TGCGCCAGCAGCTTGGCCTCAGGGGCATATGAAAAACTGTTTTTT. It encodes CASSLASGAYEKLFF.

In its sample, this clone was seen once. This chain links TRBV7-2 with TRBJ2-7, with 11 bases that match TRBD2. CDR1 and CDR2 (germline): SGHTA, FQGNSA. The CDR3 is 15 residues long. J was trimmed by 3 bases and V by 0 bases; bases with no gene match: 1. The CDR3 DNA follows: TGTGCCAGCAGCTTAGCGACTAGCGGGGTCTACGAGCAGTACTTC. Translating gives CASSLATSGVYEQYF.

This chain's CDR3 is CALTGELNTEAFF. CDR3 DNA sequence: TGTGCCCTTACGGGAGAACTGAACACTGAAGCTTTCTTT. The chain joins TRBV28 to TRBJ1-1; D is unclear. Trimming shortened V by 11 bases and J by 0 bases, and 13 bases separated the two germline ends. CDR1 and CDR2 from the germline V gene are MDHEN and SYDVKM. The CDR3 covers 13 residues.

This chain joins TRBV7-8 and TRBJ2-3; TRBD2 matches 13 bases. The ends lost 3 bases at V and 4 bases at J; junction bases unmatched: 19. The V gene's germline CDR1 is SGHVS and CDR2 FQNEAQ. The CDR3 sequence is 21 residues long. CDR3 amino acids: CASSFYKLTSGGVGRADTQYF. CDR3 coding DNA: TGTGCCAGCAGCTTCTACAAACTAACTAGCGGGGGGGTCGGTCGGGCAGATACGCAGTATTTT.

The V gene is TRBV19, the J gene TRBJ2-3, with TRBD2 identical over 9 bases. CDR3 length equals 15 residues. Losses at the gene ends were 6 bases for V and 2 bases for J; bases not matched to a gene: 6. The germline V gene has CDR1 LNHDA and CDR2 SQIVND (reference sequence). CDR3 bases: TGTGCCAGTAGCCTAGCGGGGAGATACACAGATACGCAGTATTTT. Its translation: CASSLAGRYTDTQYF.

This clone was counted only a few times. CDR3 DNA: TGTGCCAGCAGCTTAGCGGGAGAGGACTATCACCAACTAGCCAAAAACATTCAGTACTTC. The encoded protein is CASSLAGEDYHQLAKNIQYF. The V and J genes are TRBV7-8 and TRBJ2-4; D is possibly TRBD2 (6 bases). CDR3 length equals 20 residues. Germline V lookup: CDR1 SGHVS, CDR2 FQNEAQ. V lost 0 bases and J lost 0, with 21 bases in between.

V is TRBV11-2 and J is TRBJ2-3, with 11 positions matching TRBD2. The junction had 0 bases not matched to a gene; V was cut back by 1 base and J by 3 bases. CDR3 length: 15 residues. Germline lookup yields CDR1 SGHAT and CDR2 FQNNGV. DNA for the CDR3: TGTGCCAGCAGCTTAGGGACTAGCGGGACAGATACGCAGTATTTT. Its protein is CASSLGTSGTDTQYF.

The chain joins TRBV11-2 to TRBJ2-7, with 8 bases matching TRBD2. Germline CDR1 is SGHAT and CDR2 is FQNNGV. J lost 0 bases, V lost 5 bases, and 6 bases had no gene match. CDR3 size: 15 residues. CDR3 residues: CASSVISGDSYEQYF. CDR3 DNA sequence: TGTGCCAGCAGCGTAATTAGCGGGGACTCCTACGAGCAGTACTTC.

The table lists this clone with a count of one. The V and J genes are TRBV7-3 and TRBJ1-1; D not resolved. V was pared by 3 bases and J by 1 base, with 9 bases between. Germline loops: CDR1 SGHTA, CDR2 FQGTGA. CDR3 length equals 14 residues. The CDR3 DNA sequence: TGTGCCAGCAGCTTCGGCGCGGGGAACACTGAAGCTTTCTTT. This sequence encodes CASSFGAGNTEAFF.

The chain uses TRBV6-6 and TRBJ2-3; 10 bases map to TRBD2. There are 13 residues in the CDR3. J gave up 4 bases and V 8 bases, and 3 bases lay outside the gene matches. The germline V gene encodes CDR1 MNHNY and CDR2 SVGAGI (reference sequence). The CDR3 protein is CASGLAVPDTQYF. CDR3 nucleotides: TGTGCCAGCGGACTAGCGGTACCAGATACGCAGTATTTT.

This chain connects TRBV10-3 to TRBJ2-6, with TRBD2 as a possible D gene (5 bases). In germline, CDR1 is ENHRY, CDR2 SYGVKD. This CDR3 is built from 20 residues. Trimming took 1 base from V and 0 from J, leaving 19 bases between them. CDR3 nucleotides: TGTGCCATCAGTGAGTACCGAGCGGAACCAGAGCACTCTGGGGCCAACGTCCTGACTTTC. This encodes CAISEYRAEPEHSGANVLTF.

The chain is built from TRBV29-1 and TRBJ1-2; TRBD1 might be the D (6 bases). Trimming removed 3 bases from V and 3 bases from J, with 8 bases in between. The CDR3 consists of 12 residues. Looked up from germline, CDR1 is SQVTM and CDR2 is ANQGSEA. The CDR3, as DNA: TGCAGCGTTGAGGACAGTGACTATGGCTACACCTTC. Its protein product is CSVEDSDYGYTF.

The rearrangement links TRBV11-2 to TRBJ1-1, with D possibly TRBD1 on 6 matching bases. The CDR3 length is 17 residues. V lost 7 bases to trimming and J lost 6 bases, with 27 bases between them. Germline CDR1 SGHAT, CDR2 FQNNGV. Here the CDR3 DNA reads TGTGCCAGCAACCCGAGGGCCAGGGGCATTAATGGCGCTGAAGCTTTCTTT. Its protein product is CASNPRARGINGAEAFF.

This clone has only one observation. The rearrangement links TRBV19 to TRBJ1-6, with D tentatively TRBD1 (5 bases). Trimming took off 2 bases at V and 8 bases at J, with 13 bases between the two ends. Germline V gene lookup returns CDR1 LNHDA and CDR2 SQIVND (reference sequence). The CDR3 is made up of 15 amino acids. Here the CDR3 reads CASSIWVSGDSPLHF. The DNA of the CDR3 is TGTGCCAGTAGTATATGGGTTTCGGGGGATTCACCCCTCCACTTT.

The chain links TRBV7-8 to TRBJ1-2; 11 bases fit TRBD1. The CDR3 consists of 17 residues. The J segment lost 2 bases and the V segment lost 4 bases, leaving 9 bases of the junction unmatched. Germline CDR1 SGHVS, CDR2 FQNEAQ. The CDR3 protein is CASSYADRGRLNYGYTF. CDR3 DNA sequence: TGTGCCAGCAGCTACGCGGACAGGGGGCGACTAAACTATGGCTACACCTTC.

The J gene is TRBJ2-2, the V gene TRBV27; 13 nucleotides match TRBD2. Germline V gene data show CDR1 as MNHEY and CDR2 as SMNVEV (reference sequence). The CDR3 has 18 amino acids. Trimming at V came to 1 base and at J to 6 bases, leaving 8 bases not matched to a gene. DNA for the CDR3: TGTGCCAGCAGTTTATTGACTAGCGGGAGGTTAGGGGCCGGGGAGCTGTTTTTT. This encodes CASSLLTSGRLGAGELFF.